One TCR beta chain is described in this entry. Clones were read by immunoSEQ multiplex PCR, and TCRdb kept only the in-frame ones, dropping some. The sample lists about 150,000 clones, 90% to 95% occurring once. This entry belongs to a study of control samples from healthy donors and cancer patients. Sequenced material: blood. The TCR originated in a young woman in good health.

In DNA, the CDR3 is TGTGCCAGCAGCCGTCGGTTCGGATTAACGATCTACGAGCAGTACTTC. Translated, it gives CASSRRFGLTIYEQYF. The rearrangement uses TRBV6-2 or TRBV6-3 and TRBJ2-7, with unresolved D. The CDR3 consists of 16 residues. Germline-derived CDR1 and CDR2 are MNHEY and SVGEGT. V shed 6 bases and J shed 3 bases, with 21 bases lying between them.